This TCR beta chain was sequenced during a study of beta chain features in type 1 diabetes. Trimming pared 3 bases from V and 4 bases from J, leaving 4 bases between. Per the germline V gene, CDR1 is SGHDT and CDR2 is YYEEEE. The CDR3 is made up of 12 amino acids. The investigators reverse transcribed all of the isolated RNA, so they sequenced expressed TCRB transcripts. Produced via immunoSEQ multiplex PCR; TCRdb's table is partial and in-frame only. The sample contains tens of thousands of clones, under 35% of which appear only once. The clonotype originates from a woman aged 18-29 years in good health. Sequencing was carried out using stem cell memory CD4+ T cells from blood. The chain couples TRBV5-6 to TRBJ1-4; D gene uncertain. This CDR3 is CASSSGNEKLFF. DNA of the CDR3: TGTGCCAGCAGCTCCGGTAATGAAAAACTGTTTTTT.